Below, 25 T cell receptor beta chains from the same sample are listed, as sequenced in a study of T cell repertoires in cytomegalovirus infection. TCRdb reprocessed the reads with MiXCR, giving one entry per CDR3 protein. The data show 380,000 or so distinct CDR3 sequences, roughly 34% seen once. These receptors have no known antigen. The source material was cultured PBMCs, sampled from culture after CMV antigen stimulation. These receptor sequences come from a human donor in good health (CMV status not recorded). Some clones in this sample may be carry-over from other donors' samples.

J is TRBJ2-1 and V is TRBV7-4, with TRBD1 identical over 7 bases. CDR1 SGHVT and CDR2 SQSDAQ come from the germline V gene. This CDR3 comprises 16 residues. V trimming: 6 bases; J trimming: 5 bases; junction bases outside the gene matches: 13. Written as DNA, the CDR3 is TGTGCCAGCAGAATGCCACCGGGACAGAGACACAATGAGCAGTTCTTC. This gives the protein CASRMPPGQRHNEQFF. Variable domain in full (rest from reference TRBV7-4 and TRBJ2-1): GAGVSQSPRYKVAKRGRDVALRCDSISGHVTLYWYRQTLGQGSEVLTYSQSDAQRDKSGRPSGRFSAERPERSVSTLKIQRTEQGDSAVYLCASRMPPGQRHNEQFFGPGTRLTVL.

This sequence joins TRBV10-3 and TRBJ2-1; 12 positions match TRBD2. This CDR3 is built from 16 residues. After removal of 3 bases from V and 7 bases from J, the junction contained 7 bases not matched to a gene. Germline CDR1 is ENHRY and CDR2 is SYGVKD. The CDR3 sequence: CAISDPSGRARNEQFF. The DNA for the CDR3 is TGTGCCATCAGTGACCCTAGCGGGAGGGCCAGGAATGAGCAGTTCTTC.

This clonotype appeared many times. The CDR3 DNA reads as TGTGCCAGCAGCTTGGTTAGCGGGAGGGCCCTCTACAATGAGCAGTTCTTC. This sequence encodes CASSLVSGRALYNEQFF. The rearrangement joins TRBV11-2 to TRBJ2-1; 11 nucleotides line up with TRBD2. The V segment lost 3 bases and the J segment 3 bases; nucleotides outside the gene matches: 7. Germline-derived CDR1 and CDR2 are SGHAT and FQNNGV. The CDR3 length is 17 residues. Full variable domain (outside the CDR3, taken from reference TRBV11-2 and TRBJ2-1): EAGVAQSPRYKIIEKRQSVAFWCNPISGHATLYWYQQILGQGPKLLIQFQNNGVVDDSQLPKDRFSAERLKGVDSTLKIQPAKLEDSAVYLCASSLVSGRALYNEQFFGPGTRLTVL.

The chain couples TRBV7-2 to TRBJ2-5, with D possibly being TRBD2 (6 bases). V was pared by 2 bases and J by 4 bases, with 11 bases between. The CDR3 is made up of 14 amino acids. Germline V gene sequence: CDR1 SGHTA, CDR2 FQGNSA. CDR3 sequence: CASSLRGSAETQYF. CDR3 sequence (DNA): TGTGCCAGCAGCTTACGGGGGAGTGCAGAGACCCAGTACTTC.

The V and J genes are TRBV7-2 and TRBJ2-7; TRBD2 agrees at 8 bases. The germline V gene has CDR1 SGHTA and CDR2 FQGNSA. The CDR3 totals 15 residues. V lost 2 bases to trimming and J lost 2 bases; unmatched junction nucleotides: 5. CDR3 nucleotide sequence: TGTGCCAGCAGCTTACTACTAGCGGAGCCCTACGAGCAGTACTTC. As protein: CASSLLLAEPYEQYF.

The chain joins TRBV9 to TRBJ1-2; D is unclear. The CDR3 extends over 15 amino acids. Germline V gene data show CDR1 as SGDLS and CDR2 as YYNGEE. Trimming left V 1 base short and J 7 bases short, with 17 bases between. The CDR3 spells CASSVTMGLSAGYTF. DNA of the CDR3: TGTGCCAGCAGCGTAACGATGGGCCTCTCGGCTGGCTACACCTTC. The full variable domain, its missing parts supplied by reference TRBV9 and TRBJ1-2, is DSGVTQTPKHLITATGQRVTLRCSPRSGDLSVYWYQQSLDQGLQFLIQYYNGEERAKGNILERFSAQQFPDLHSELNLSSLELGDSALYFCASSVTMGLSAGYTFGSGTRLTVV.

V gene TRBV18 combines with J gene TRBJ2-7; 7 bases line up with TRBD2. Germline V lookup: CDR1 KGHSH, CDR2 LQKENI. Losses at the gene ends were 6 bases for V and 0 bases for J; bases not matched to a gene: 14. This CDR3 spans 17 amino acids. The CDR3 protein is CASSRKGPAGVSYEQYF. CDR3 DNA: TGTGCCAGCTCGCGCAAGGGTCCTGCGGGAGTCTCCTACGAGCAGTACTTC.

This clonotype was seen many times. The V call is TRBV7-6, the J call TRBJ2-1; 9 bases fit TRBD1. The length of the CDR3 is 18 residues. The germline V gene encodes CDR1 SGHVS and CDR2 FNYEAQ. V trimming: 4 bases; J trimming: 11 bases; junction bases outside the gene matches: 21. The CDR3 DNA is TGTGCCAGCAGCTCCGTTTGGAATATGCGACAGGGGGGAATCAAGCAGTTCTTC. This gives the protein CASSSVWNMRQGGIKQFF.

This clonotype has a handful of counts. The chain carries TRBV6-5 and TRBJ2-3, with D possibly being TRBD2 (5 bases). CDR3 length equals 14 residues. The germline V gene encodes CDR1 MNHEY and CDR2 SVGAGI. Trimming removed 6 bases from V and 0 bases from J, with 10 bases in between. The CDR3 spells CASSPSPSTDTQYF. CDR3 in DNA: TGTGCCAGCAGCCCTAGCCCTAGCACAGATACGCAGTATTTT.

The rearrangement links TRBV7-2 to TRBJ2-3, with a possible D match to TRBD2 (6 bases). The CDR3 loop spans 15 amino acids. Trimming stripped 1 base from V and 1 base from J, with 9 bases between. Germline V gene data show CDR1 as SGHTA and CDR2 as FQGNSA. CDR3 loop: CASSLDWGGTDTQYF. The CDR3 coding sequence is TGTGCCAGCAGCTTAGATTGGGGGGGCACAGATACGCAGTATTTT.

A few counts support this clonotype. The chain has TRBV4-2 and TRBJ1-4; no clear D gene. Germline-derived CDR1 and CDR2 are LGHNA and YNFKEQ. V lost 0 bases and J 4 bases, leaving 6 bases between the germline ends. This CDR3 has 14 amino acids. The CDR3 reads CASSQDGGNEKLFF. The CDR3 nucleotides read TGTGCCAGCAGCCAAGATGGCGGTAATGAAAAACTGTTTTTT.

J is TRBJ2-5 and V is TRBV7-8; 9 bases align to TRBD1. This CDR3 comprises 15 residues. V shed 4 bases and J 5 bases; nucleotides not matched to a gene: 8. Looked up from germline, CDR1 is SGHVS and CDR2 is FQNEAQ. This CDR3 is CASSSWTGDGETQYF. The CDR3, as DNA: TGTGCCAGCAGCTCATGGACAGGGGATGGGGAGACCCAGTACTTC.

V is TRBV18 and J is TRBJ1-3; weak D call: TRBD1 (6 bases). The germline CDR1 and CDR2 sequences are KGHSH and LQKENI. Trimming removed 6 bases from V and 0 bases from J, with 15 bases in between. CDR3 length: 16 amino acids. CDR3 sequence reads: CASSPFDRSSGNTIYF. CDR3 nucleotide sequence: TGTGCCAGCTCCCCCTTCGACAGGAGCTCTGGAAACACCATATATTTT.

The chain has TRBV29-1 and TRBJ2-1; 11 bases fit TRBD1. CDR1 and CDR2 (germline): SQVTM, ANQGSEA. The CDR3 has 16 residues. V was clipped by 4 bases and J by 6 bases; unmatched bases: 11. In DNA, the CDR3 is TGCAGCGTTGCAGATACCGGGACAGGGGGTTCCAATGAGCAGTTCTTC. Translated, it gives CSVADTGTGGSNEQFF.

The V call is TRBV4-3, the J call TRBJ2-5; D call uncertain. The V gene's germline CDR1 is LGHNA and CDR2 YSLEER. This CDR3 is built from 15 residues. The ends were cut back, 0 bases at V and 3 bases at J, with 11 bases in the middle. CDR3 DNA sequence: TGCGCCAGCAGCCAAGATCTGAGATCAAAAGAGACCCAGTACTTC. Translation gives CASSQDLRSKETQYF.

The rearrangement joins TRBV20-1 to TRBJ1-6; the match to TRBD1 covers 8 bases. Germline CDR1 and CDR2: DFQATT and SNEGSKA (reference sequence). The CDR3 has 13 residues. Germline trimming cut 4 bases from V and 6 bases from J; bases unmatched to any gene: 2. CDR3 residues: CSAIDRGNSPLHF. DNA of the CDR3: TGCAGTGCTATCGACAGGGGTAATTCACCCCTCCACTTT.

The V call is TRBV11-2, the J call TRBJ2-1; no clear D. Trimming removed 0 bases at V and 14 bases at J, with 14 bases between. This CDR3 has 13 amino acids. CDR1 SGHAT and CDR2 FQNNGV come from the germline V gene. CDR3 nucleotide sequence: TGTGCCAGCAGCTTAGATAATCAGGTAGAAGAGTTCTTC. It is translated as CASSLDNQVEEFF.

The chain joins TRBV28 to TRBJ1-2, with 8 positions matching TRBD1. The CDR3 has 16 residues. Trimming removed 4 bases from V and 5 bases from J; junction bases left unmatched: 12. Germline values: CDR1 MDHEN, CDR2 SYDVKM. In nucleotides, the CDR3 is TGTGCCAGCAGTTCAAAGCCTCCGGGACAGGAGTATGGCTACACCTTC. Translation gives CASSSKPPGQEYGYTF.

The V and J genes are TRBV4-1 and TRBJ2-1; unclear D gene. The length of the CDR3 is 13 residues. Deletions cut 0 bases from V and 9 bases from J, with 9 bases between. In germline, CDR1 is MGHRA, CDR2 YSYEKL. For the CDR3, the DNA is TGCGCCAGCAGCCAAGAAGTCCAAACTGAGCAGTTCTTC. It yields the protein CASSQEVQTEQFF.

The chain couples TRBV7-3 to TRBJ2-5; no clear D. The CDR3 consists of 13 residues. Germline CDR1 SGHTA, CDR2 FQGTGA. The ends were cut back, 3 bases at V and 4 bases at J, with 9 bases in the middle. Written as DNA, the CDR3 is TGTGCCAGCAGCTTCCACACAGTAGAGACCCAGTACTTC. Encoded protein: CASSFHTVETQYF. Filled out from reference TRBV7-3 and TRBJ2-5, the complete variable domain reads GAGVSQTPSNKVTEKGKYVELRCDPISGHTALYWYRQSLGQGPEFLIYFQGTGAADDSGLPNDRFFAVRPEGSVSTLKIQRTERGDSAVYLCASSFHTVETQYFGPGTRLLVL.

The chain carries TRBV18 and TRBJ2-3; D unclear. Germline assignment: CDR1 KGHSH and CDR2 LQKENI. The length of the CDR3 is 14 residues. With 3 bases removed from V and 2 bases from J, the gap between germline ends came to 9 bases. The CDR3 sequence is CASSPEFYTDTQYF. The DNA of the CDR3 is TGTGCCAGCTCACCCGAATTTTACACAGATACGCAGTATTTT.

The table lists this clonotype with a few counts. This chain links TRBV19 with TRBJ2-4, with D perhaps given as TRBD1 or TRBD2 (5 bases each). Germline V CDR1 and CDR2: LNHDA, SQIVND (reference sequence). The CDR3 loop spans 18 amino acids. V lost 3 bases to trimming and J lost 0 bases, with 18 bases between them. Here the CDR3 reads CASSMEAGPGLAKNIQYF. The DNA for the CDR3 is TGTGCCAGTAGTATGGAGGCAGGGCCAGGACTAGCCAAAAACATTCAGTACTTC.

The chain couples TRBV7-9 to TRBJ1-3; weak D call: TRBD1 (6 bases). The CDR3 spans 16 residues. Per the germline V gene, CDR1 is SEHNR and CDR2 is FQNEAQ (reference sequence). Trimming took 4 bases from V and 3 from J, leaving 16 bases between them. CDR3 in amino acids: CASSSRITGSGNTIYF. The CDR3, as DNA: TGTGCCAGCAGCTCACGCATCACAGGGAGTGGAAACACCATATATTTT.

This clonotype was found a few times. The gene calls are TRBV29-1 and TRBJ2-5; D ambiguous. The ends were cut back, 4 bases at V and 4 bases at J, with 13 bases in the middle. The CDR3 is 13 amino acids. Per the germline V gene, CDR1 is SQVTM and CDR2 is ANQGSEA. CDR3 sequence reads: CSVGHDPIETQYF. For the CDR3, the DNA is TGCAGCGTTGGACACGACCCGATAGAGACCCAGTACTTC.

The rearrangement joins TRBV12-5 to TRBJ2-3, with 7 bases fitting TRBD2. Germline V gene data show CDR1 as LGHNT and CDR2 as FRNRAP. V shed 6 bases and J 1 base; nucleotides not matched to a gene: 7. CDR3 length: 15 residues. For the CDR3, the DNA is TGTGCTAGTGGCCAGCGCGCGGGGGGCACAGATACGCAGTATTTT. Translation gives CASGQRAGGTDTQYF.